Each of the 7 T cell receptor beta chains below was sequenced from the same sample in a study of shared clonotypes between healthy human individuals. Sequencing used immunoSEQ multiplex PCR; TCRdb keeps in-frame clones, though not all of them. The sample yields 900,000 to 1,200,000 clones, approximately 80% seen once. Sequencing was performed on memory CD4+ T cells from PBMCs. Subset specified: CD45RA-negative fraction. The source of these receptors is a man in his late teens or twenties in good health. Some clones in this sample may be carry-over from other donors' samples.

The chain links TRBV4-1 to TRBJ1-2; D gene ambiguous. The CDR3 spans 15 residues. In germline, CDR1 is MGHRA, CDR2 YSYEKL. V lost 0 bases and J lost 8, with 16 bases in between. DNA of the CDR3: TGCGCCAGCAGCCAAGAAGGTACCACAGCGTTGGGCTACACCTTC. Protein product: CASSQEGTTALGYTF.

The gene calls are TRBV12-5 and TRBJ1-2; D perhaps matches TRBD1 (5 bases). The V end was cut by 0 bases, the J end by 3 bases, with 14 bases between. CDR1 and CDR2 from the germline V gene are LGHNT and FRNRAP. This CDR3 is 16 amino acids long. CDR3 in amino acids: CASGLVQAGWYYGYTF. The CDR3 bases are TGTGCTAGTGGTTTGGTACAGGCAGGGTGGTACTATGGCTACACCTTC.

The chain is built from TRBV28 and TRBJ2-7; D is ambiguous. Germline loops: CDR1 MDHEN, CDR2 SYDVKM. V lost 2 bases and J lost 4, with 12 bases in between. This CDR3 has 14 residues. CDR3 in amino acids: CASSLSSRSYEQYF. The CDR3 DNA is TGTGCCAGCAGTTTAAGCTCTAGATCGTACGAGCAGTACTTC.

The CDR3 DNA reads TGTGCCAGCAGCCATCCTGCTGGGGGAGAAGAGTACTTC. It is translated as CASSHPAGGEEYF. The V gene is TRBV5-5, the J gene TRBJ2-7; D assignment may be TRBD1 or TRBD2 (5 bases each). This CDR3 is 13 amino acids long. Trimming left V 4 bases short and J 11 bases short, with 19 bases between. Germline loops: CDR1 SGHKS, CDR2 YYEKEE (reference sequence).

Comments on this clone: Other DNA sequences in the sample encode the same CDR3. The chain links TRBV5-1 to TRBJ2-1; D may match TRBD1 or TRBD2 (5 bases each). The CDR3 has 15 amino acids. Per germline, CDR1 SGHRS and CDR2 YFSETQ. V was trimmed by 0 bases and J by 4 bases, leaving 11 bases between them. The CDR3 here is CASSLGGVTYNEQFF. The CDR3, as DNA: TGCGCCAGCAGCTTGGGAGGGGTTACTTACAATGAGCAGTTCTTC.

The chain uses TRBV11-3 and TRBJ2-3; D unclear. Deletions cut 1 base from V and 0 bases from J, with 11 bases between. Germline-derived CDR1 and CDR2 are SGHNT and YENEEA. The CDR3 is 16 residues long. CDR3 in DNA: TGTGCCAGCAGCTTAGCCGGCCAGGCTAGCACAGATACGCAGTATTTT. Its translation is CASSLAGQASTDTQYF.

CDR3 amino acids: CASRQGARTDTQYF. The CDR3 DNA reads as TGTGCCAGCCGACAGGGGGCGCGCACAGATACGCAGTATTTT. The rearrangement uses TRBV13 and TRBJ2-3; 10 nucleotides agree with TRBD1. This CDR3 region has 14 residues. V was clipped by 8 bases and J by 1 base; unmatched bases: 3. CDR1 is PRHDT, CDR2 FYEKMQ, per germline (reference sequence).